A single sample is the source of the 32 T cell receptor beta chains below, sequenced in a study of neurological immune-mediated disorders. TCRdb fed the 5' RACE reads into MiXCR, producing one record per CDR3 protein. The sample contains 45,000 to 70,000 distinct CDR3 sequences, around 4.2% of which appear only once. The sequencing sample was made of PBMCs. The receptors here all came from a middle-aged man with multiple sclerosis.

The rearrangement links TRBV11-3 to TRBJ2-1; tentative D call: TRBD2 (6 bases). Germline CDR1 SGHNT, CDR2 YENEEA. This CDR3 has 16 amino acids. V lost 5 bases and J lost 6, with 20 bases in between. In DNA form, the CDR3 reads TGTGCCAGCAGCGCCCTGGGGGGTAGCTGGGGCAATGAGCAGTTCTTC. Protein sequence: CASSALGGSWGNEQFF.

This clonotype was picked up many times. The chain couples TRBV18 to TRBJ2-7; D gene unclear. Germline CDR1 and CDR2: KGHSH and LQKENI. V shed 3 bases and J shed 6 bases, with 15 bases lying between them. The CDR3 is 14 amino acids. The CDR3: CASSPSGAIGEQYF. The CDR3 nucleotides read TGTGCCAGCTCACCGTCAGGCGCAATAGGCGAGCAGTACTTC.

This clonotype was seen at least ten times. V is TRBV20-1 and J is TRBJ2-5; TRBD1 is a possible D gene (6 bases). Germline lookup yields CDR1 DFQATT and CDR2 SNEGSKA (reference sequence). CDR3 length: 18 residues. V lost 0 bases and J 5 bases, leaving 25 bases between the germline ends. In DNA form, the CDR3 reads TGCAGTGCTAGAGATTTTTTGGGGGCGCAACCCCCGAGGGAGACCCAGTACTTC. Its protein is CSARDFLGAQPPRETQYF.

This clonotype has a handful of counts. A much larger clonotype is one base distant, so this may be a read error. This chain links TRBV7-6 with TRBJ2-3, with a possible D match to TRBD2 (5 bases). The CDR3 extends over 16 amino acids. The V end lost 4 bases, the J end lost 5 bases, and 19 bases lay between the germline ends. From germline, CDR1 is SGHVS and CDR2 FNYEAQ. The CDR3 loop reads CASSSPTGKGVDTQYF. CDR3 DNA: TGTGCCAGCAGCTCCCCCACGGGAAAGGGTGTAGATACGCAGTATTTT.

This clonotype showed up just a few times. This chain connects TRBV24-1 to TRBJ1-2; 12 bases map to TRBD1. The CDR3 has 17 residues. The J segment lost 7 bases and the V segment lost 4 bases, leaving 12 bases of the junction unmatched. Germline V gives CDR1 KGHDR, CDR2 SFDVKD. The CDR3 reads CATSDDSPGQGAVGYTF. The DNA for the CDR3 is TGTGCCACCAGTGACGATTCTCCGGGACAGGGGGCGGTTGGCTACACCTTC.

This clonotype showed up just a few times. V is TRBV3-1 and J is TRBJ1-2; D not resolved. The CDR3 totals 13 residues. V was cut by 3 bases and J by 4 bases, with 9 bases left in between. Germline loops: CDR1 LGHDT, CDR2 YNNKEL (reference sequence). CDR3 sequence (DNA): TGTGCCAGCAGCCACACTTACAGCTATGGCTACACCTTC. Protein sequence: CASSHTYSYGYTF.

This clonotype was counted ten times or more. In DNA, the CDR3 is TGTGCCAGCAGCTCGGGACTAGCGGGGTTAACAGATACGCAGTATTTT. Protein: CASSSGLAGLTDTQYF. The rearrangement joins TRBV5-6 to TRBJ2-3; TRBD2 matches 13 bases. This CDR3 spans 16 amino acids. V shed 3 bases, J shed 3 bases, and the junction held 4 bases outside the gene matches. Germline V gives CDR1 SGHDT, CDR2 YYEEEE.

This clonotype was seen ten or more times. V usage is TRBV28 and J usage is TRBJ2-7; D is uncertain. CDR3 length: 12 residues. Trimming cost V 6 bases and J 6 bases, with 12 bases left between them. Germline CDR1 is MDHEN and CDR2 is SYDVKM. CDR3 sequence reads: CASSLRSLEQYF. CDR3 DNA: TGTGCCAGCAGCCTCAGGAGCCTCGAGCAGTACTTC.

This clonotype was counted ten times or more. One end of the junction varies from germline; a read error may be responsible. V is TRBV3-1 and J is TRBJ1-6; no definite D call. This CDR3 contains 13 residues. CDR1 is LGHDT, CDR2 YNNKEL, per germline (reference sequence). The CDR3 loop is CASSQDRQPPLNF. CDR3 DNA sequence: TGTGCCAGCAGCCAAGATAGACAACCACCCCTCAACTTT.

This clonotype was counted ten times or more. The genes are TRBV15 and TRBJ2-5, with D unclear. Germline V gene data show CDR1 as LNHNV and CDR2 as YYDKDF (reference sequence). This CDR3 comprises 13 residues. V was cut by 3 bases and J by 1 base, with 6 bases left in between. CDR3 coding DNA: TGTGCCACCAGCAGGGACGGCCAAGAGACCCAGTACTTC. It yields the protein CATSRDGQETQYF.

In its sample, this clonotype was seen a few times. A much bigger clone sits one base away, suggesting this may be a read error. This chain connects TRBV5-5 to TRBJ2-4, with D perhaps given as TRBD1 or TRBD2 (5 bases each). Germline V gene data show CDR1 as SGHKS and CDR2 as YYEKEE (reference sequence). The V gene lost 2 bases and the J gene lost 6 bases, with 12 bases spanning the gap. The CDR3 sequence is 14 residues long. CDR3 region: CASSFGGKANIQYF. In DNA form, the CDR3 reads TGTGCCAGCAGCTTTGGGGGTAAGGCAAACATTCAGTACTTC.

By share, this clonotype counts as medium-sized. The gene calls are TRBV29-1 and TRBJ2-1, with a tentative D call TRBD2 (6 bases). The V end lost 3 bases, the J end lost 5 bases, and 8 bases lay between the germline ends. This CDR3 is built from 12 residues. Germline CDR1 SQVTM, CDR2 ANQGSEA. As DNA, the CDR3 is TGCAGCGTTGAGGAGCGGGACAATGAGCAGTTCTTC. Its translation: CSVEERDNEQFF.

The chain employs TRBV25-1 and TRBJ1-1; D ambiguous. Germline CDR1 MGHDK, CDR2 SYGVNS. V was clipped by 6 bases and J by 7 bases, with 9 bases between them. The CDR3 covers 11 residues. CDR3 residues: CASRNGIEAFF. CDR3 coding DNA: TGTGCCAGCAGAAACGGGATTGAAGCTTTCTTT.

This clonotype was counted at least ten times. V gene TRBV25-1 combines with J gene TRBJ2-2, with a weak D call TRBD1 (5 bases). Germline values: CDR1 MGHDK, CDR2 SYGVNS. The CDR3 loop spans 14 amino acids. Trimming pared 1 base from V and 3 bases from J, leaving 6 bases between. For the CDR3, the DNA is TGTGCCAGCAGTGAATCCAGGGACACCGGGGAGCTGTTTTTT. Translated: CASSESRDTGELFF.

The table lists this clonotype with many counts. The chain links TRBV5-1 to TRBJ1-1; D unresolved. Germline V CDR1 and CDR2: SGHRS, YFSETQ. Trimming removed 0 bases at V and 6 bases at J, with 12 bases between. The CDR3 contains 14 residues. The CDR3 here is CASSLDRGSPEAFF. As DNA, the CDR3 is TGCGCCAGCAGCTTGGACCGGGGTTCCCCTGAAGCTTTCTTT.

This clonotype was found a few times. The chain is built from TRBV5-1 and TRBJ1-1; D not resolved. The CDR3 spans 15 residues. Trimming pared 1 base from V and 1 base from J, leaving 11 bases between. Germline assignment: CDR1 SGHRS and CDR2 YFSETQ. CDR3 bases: TGCGCCAGCAGCTTGATCGGGTTTACGAACACTGAAGCTTTCTTT. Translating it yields CASSLIGFTNTEAFF.

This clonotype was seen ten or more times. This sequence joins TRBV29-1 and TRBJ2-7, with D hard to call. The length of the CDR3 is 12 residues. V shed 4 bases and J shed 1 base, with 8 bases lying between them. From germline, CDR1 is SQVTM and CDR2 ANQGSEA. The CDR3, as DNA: TGCAGCGTTGGATGGGTGTCCTACGAGCAGTACTTC. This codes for CSVGWVSYEQYF.

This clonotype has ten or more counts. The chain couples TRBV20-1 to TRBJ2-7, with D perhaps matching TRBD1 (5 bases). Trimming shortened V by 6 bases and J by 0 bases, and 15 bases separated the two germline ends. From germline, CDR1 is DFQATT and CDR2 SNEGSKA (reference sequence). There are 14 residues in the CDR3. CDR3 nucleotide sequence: TGCAGTGCCGTCAGGGCCAAGAGCTCCTACGAGCAGTACTTC. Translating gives CSAVRAKSSYEQYF.

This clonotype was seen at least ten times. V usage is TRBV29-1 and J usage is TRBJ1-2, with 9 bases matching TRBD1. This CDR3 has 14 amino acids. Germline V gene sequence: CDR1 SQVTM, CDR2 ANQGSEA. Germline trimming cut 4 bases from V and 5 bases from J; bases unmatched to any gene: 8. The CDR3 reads CSVVGDREFYGYTF. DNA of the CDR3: TGCAGCGTTGTCGGGGACAGGGAGTTTTATGGCTACACCTTC.

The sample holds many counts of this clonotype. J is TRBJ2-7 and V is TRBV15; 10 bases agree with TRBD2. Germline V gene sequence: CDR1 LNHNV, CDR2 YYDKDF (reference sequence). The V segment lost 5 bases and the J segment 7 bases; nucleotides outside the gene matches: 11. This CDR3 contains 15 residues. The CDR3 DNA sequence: TGTGCCACCAGCGACACTCTAGCGGGAGCGGATGAGCAGTACTTC. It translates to CATSDTLAGADEQYF. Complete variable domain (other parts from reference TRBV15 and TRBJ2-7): DAMVIQNPRYQVTQFGKPVTLSCSQTLNHNVMYWYQQKSSQAPKLLFHYYDKDFNNEADTPDNFQSRRPNTSFCFLDIRSPGLGDTAMYLCATSDTLAGADEQYFGPGTRLTVT.

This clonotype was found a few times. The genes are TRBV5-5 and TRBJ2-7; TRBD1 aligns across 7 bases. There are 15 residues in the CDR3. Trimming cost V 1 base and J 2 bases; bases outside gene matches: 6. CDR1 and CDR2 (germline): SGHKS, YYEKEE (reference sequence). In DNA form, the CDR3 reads TGTGCCAGCAGCTTGCTGACAGGGTCTGCCTACGAGCAGTACTTC. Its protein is CASSLLTGSAYEQYF. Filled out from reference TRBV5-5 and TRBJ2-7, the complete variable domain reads DAGVTQSPTHLIKTRGQQVTLRCSPISGHKSVSWYQQVLGQGPQFIFQYYEKEERGRGNFPDRFSARQFPNYSSELNVNALLLGDSALYLCASSLLTGSAYEQYFGPGTRLTVT.

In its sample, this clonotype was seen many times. CDR3 in amino acids: CASSKIRKETQYF. CDR3 DNA sequence: TGTGCCAGCAGCAAAATCCGAAAAGAGACCCAGTACTTC. This chain joins TRBV21-1 and TRBJ2-5. TRBV21-1 is marked as a pseudogene. There are 13 residues in the CDR3.

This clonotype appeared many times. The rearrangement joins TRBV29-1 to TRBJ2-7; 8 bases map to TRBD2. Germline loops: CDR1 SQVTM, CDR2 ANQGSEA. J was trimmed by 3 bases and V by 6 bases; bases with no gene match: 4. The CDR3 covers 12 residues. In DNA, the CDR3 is TGCAGCGTCGAGACTAGCGACTACGAGCAGTACTTC. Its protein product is CSVETSDYEQYF.

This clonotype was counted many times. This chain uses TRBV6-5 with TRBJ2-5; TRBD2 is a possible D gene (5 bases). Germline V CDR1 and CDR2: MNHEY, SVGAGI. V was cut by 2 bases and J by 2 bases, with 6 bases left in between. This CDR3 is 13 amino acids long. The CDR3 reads CASSYRGQETQYF. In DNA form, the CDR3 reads TGTGCCAGCAGTTACCGGGGTCAAGAGACCCAGTACTTC.

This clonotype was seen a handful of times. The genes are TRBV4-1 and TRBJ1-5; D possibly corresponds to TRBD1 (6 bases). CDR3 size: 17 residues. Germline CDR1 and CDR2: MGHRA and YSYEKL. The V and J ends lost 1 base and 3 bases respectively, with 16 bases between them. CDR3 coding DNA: TGCGCCAGCAGCCAAGGGGGGGCTCCCAAATCCAATCAGCCCCAGCATTTT. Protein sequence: CASSQGGAPKSNQPQHF.

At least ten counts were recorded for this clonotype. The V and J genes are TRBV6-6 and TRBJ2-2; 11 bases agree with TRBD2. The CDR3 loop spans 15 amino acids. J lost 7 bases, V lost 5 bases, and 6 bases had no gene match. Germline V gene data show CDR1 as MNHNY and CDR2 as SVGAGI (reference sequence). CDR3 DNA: TGTGCCAGCAGTGGTAGCGGGAGGGCCGGCGGGGAGCTGTTTTTT. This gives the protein CASSGSGRAGGELFF.

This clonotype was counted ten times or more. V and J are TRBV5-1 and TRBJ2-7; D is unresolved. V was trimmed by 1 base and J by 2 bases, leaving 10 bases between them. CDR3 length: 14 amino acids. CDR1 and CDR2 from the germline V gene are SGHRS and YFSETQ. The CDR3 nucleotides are TGCGCCAGCAGCTTGTCGAATCTGGCCTACGAGCAGTACTTC. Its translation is CASSLSNLAYEQYF.

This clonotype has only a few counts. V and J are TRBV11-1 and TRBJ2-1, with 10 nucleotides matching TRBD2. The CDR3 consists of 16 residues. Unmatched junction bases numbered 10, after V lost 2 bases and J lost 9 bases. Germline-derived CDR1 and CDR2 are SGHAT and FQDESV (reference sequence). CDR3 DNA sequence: TGTGCCAGCAGCTTAAGCTCGACTAGCGGGTGGAGTGAGCAGTTCTTC. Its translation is CASSLSSTSGWSEQFF. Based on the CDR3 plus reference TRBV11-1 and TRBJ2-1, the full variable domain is EAEVAQSPRYKITEKSQAVAFWCDPISGHATLYWYRQILGQGPELLVQFQDESVVDDSQLPKDRFSAERLKGVDSTLKIQPAELGDSAMYLCASSLSSTSGWSEQFFGPGTRLTVL.

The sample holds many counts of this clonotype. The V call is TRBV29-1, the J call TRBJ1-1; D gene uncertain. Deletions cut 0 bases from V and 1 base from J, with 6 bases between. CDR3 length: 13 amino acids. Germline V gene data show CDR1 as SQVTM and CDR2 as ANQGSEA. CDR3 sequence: CSVEEDGNTEAFF. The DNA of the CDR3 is TGCAGCGTTGAAGAAGATGGGAACACTGAAGCTTTCTTT.

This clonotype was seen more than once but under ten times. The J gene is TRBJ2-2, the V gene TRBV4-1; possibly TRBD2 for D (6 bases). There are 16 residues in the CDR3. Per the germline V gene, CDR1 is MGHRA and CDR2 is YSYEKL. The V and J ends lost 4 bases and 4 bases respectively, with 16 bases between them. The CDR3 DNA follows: TGCGCCAGCAGCCCCGGCGGAGGGCCGGTCACCGGGGAGCTGTTTTTT. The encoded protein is CASSPGGGPVTGELFF.

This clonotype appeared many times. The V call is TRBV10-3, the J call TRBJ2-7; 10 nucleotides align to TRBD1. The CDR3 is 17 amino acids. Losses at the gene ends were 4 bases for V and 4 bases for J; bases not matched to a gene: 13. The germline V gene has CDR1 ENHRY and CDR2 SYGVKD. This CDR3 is CAISAARDRGLFYEQYF. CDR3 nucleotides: TGTGCCATCAGTGCTGCCCGCGACAGGGGGCTTTTTTACGAGCAGTACTTC.

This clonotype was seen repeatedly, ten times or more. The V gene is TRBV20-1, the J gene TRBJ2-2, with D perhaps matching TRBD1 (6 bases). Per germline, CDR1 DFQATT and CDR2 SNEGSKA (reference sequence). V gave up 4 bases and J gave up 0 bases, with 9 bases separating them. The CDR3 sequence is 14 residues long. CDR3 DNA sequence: TGCAGTGCTATGGACAGCTCGAACACCGGGGAGCTGTTTTTT. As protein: CSAMDSSNTGELFF.